A single sample gave rise to the 31 T cell receptor beta chains below, sequenced in a study of lymphopenia after photon versus proton radiotherapy. Repertoires were generated with immunoSEQ multiplex PCR, while TCRdb's copy carries only in-frame clones and drops some. The table records tens of thousands of clones, about 91% of them present only once. Specimen: peripheral blood, collected from a patient treated with proton-based radiotherapy. These receptors were taken from a woman in her fifties or sixties with cholangiocarcinoma. Some clones in this sample may be carry-over from other donors' samples.

The chain employs TRBV7-2 and TRBJ2-1, with 9 bases aligning to TRBD1. Looked up from germline, CDR1 is SGHTA and CDR2 is FQGNSA. CDR3 size: 15 residues. Trimming took 4 bases from V and 6 from J; bases not matched to a gene: 7. For the CDR3, the DNA is TGTGCCAGCAGCTCTGACAGGGGGGTTGTCAATGAGCAGTTCTTC. Its translation is CASSSDRGVVNEQFF.

This clone showed up just once. Here the CDR3 DNA reads TGTGCCAGCAGCTCACCGGGACAGAACAATGAGCAGTTCTTC. Its translation is CASSSPGQNNEQFF. This chain links TRBV7-2 with TRBJ2-1; 7 bases are shared with TRBD1. Per germline, CDR1 SGHTA and CDR2 FQGNSA. CDR3 length: 14 amino acids. V was pared by 4 bases and J by 5 bases, with 5 bases of the junction left unmatched. Filled out from reference TRBV7-2 and TRBJ2-1, the complete variable domain reads GAGVSQSPSNKVTEKGKDVELRCDPISGHTALYWYRQSLGQGLEFLIYFQGNSAPDKSGLPSDRFSAERTGGSVSTLTIQRTQQEDSAVYLCASSSPGQNNEQFFGPGTRLTVL.

The V gene is TRBV5-1, the J gene TRBJ2-1; maybe TRBD2 (6 bases). The CDR3 covers 16 residues. With 0 bases removed from V and 0 bases from J, the gap between germline ends came to 10 bases. Germline CDR1 reads SGHRS; CDR2 reads YFSETQ. CDR3 in DNA: TGCGCCAGCAGCTTGGGGGCGGGGAGCTCCTACAATGAGCAGTTCTTC. This translates into CASSLGAGSSYNEQFF.

V is TRBV11-3 and J is TRBJ2-7; 11 bases are shared with TRBD1. Looked up from germline, CDR1 is SGHNT and CDR2 is YENEEA. V gave up 5 bases and J gave up 7 bases; unmatched junction bases: 7. The CDR3 is 14 residues long. The CDR3 DNA is TGTGCCAGCAGCGCCGGGACAGGGGGTGGGGAGCAGTACTTC. It codes for CASSAGTGGGEQYF.

This rearrangement joins TRBV18 to TRBJ1-2; D might be TRBD1 (5 bases). Germline V gene data show CDR1 as KGHSH and CDR2 as LQKENI. The CDR3 loop spans 15 amino acids. V gave up 1 base and J gave up 0 bases, with 9 bases separating them. CDR3 in DNA: TGTGCCAGCTCACCACGGACAACGACTAACTATGGCTACACCTTC. Its protein product is CASSPRTTTNYGYTF. The complete variable domain, with remaining parts taken from reference TRBV18 and TRBJ1-2, reads NAGVMQNPRHLVRRRGQEARLRCSPMKGHSHVYWYRQLPEEGLKFMVYLQKENIIDESGMPKERFSAEFPKEGPSILRIQQVVRGDSAAYFCASSPRTTTNYGYTFGSGTRLTVV.

The chain joins TRBV27 to TRBJ1-4; D not certain. This CDR3 contains 16 residues. From germline, CDR1 is MNHEY and CDR2 SMNVEV (reference sequence). Trimming stripped 3 bases from V and 1 base from J, with 12 bases between. CDR3: CASSFVVRGTNEKLFF. CDR3 bases: TGTGCCAGCAGTTTCGTGGTGCGGGGAACTAATGAAAAACTGTTTTTT.

This chain links TRBV25-1 with TRBJ1-2; D not resolved. This CDR3 is built from 13 residues. Germline CDR1 is MGHDK and CDR2 is SYGVNS. V lost 4 bases and J lost 7, with 13 bases in between. The CDR3 sequence: CASSGTMGGGYTF. The CDR3 bases are TGTGCCAGCAGTGGAACTATGGGAGGTGGCTACACCTTC.

V usage is TRBV10-3 and J usage is TRBJ2-7; TRBD1 matches at 9 bases. The CDR3 totals 15 residues. The ends lost 6 bases at V and 4 bases at J; junction bases unmatched: 10. Germline V gene sequence: CDR1 ENHRY, CDR2 SYGVKD. CDR3 in DNA: TGTGCCATCAGCCCTGGACAGGGGTCCAAATACGAGCAGTACTTC. Amino acid sequence: CAISPGQGSKYEQYF.

This clone showed up just a few times. This chain joins TRBV19 and TRBJ1-2; tentatively, D is TRBD1 (6 bases). The CDR3 sequence is 15 residues long. CDR1 is LNHDA, CDR2 SQIVND, per germline (reference sequence). Deletions cut 5 bases from V and 1 base from J, with 14 bases between. CDR3 amino acids: CASSVWDTINYGYTF. The CDR3 region has the DNA TGTGCCAGTAGTGTATGGGACACCATTAACTATGGCTACACCTTC.

The gene calls are TRBV27 and TRBJ2-3; perhaps TRBD2 as D (6 bases). Per germline, CDR1 MNHEY and CDR2 SMNVEV (reference sequence). The CDR3 totals 17 residues. V lost 2 bases and J lost 7, with 22 bases in between. CDR3 residues: CASSLLGRGSGYYTQYF. In DNA form, the CDR3 reads TGTGCCAGCAGTTTACTGGGGCGGGGCAGTGGATACTATACGCAGTATTTT.

The chain couples TRBV4-1 to TRBJ1-5; D possibly corresponds to TRBD1 (5 bases). Germline V gene sequence: CDR1 MGHRA, CDR2 YSYEKL. The CDR3 consists of 18 residues. Trimming left V 0 bases short and J 3 bases short, with 18 bases between. The CDR3 bases are TGCGCCAGCAGCCAAGAAGGGCGCAGGGAGGGTTACAATCAGCCCCAGCATTTT. It translates to CASSQEGRREGYNQPQHF.

The chain recombines TRBV2 with TRBJ2-5; D is undetermined. Germline-derived CDR1 and CDR2 are SNHLY and FYNNEI. There are 10 residues in the CDR3. The V end lost 5 bases, the J end lost 5 bases, and 3 bases lay between the germline ends. CDR3 protein: CASSLETQYF. DNA of the CDR3: TGTGCCAGCAGTCTGGAGACCCAGTACTTC.

This chain links TRBV7-9 with TRBJ2-1; 7 nucleotides line up with TRBD2. The CDR3 is 14 residues long. J gave up 6 bases and V 5 bases, and 7 bases lay outside the gene matches. Germline assignment: CDR1 SEHNR and CDR2 FQNEAQ (reference sequence). The CDR3 here is CASSTSDLVNEQFF. CDR3 DNA: TGTGCCAGCAGCACTAGCGATTTGGTCAATGAGCAGTTCTTC.

The rearrangement uses TRBV5-1 and TRBJ1-1; TRBD1 might be the D (5 bases). Germline loops: CDR1 SGHRS, CDR2 YFSETQ. The V end lost 4 bases, the J end lost 0 bases, and 16 bases lay between the germline ends. This CDR3 region has 16 residues. The CDR3 spells CASSLFDSKVNTEAFF. Written as DNA, the CDR3 is TGCGCCAGCAGCCTATTCGACAGCAAAGTGAACACTGAAGCTTTCTTT.

In its sample, this clone was seen once. The rearrangement links TRBV5-5 to TRBJ2-7; D possibly corresponds to TRBD2 (5 bases). In germline, CDR1 is SGHKS, CDR2 YYEKEE (reference sequence). The V end lost 4 bases, the J end lost 3 bases, and 20 bases lay between the germline ends. The CDR3 is 16 amino acids. The CDR3 spells CASSHSGGSLYYEQYF. CDR3 nucleotide sequence: TGTGCCAGCAGCCATTCTGGCGGGTCCCTCTACTACGAGCAGTACTTC.

J is TRBJ2-7 and V is TRBV18; 9 bases are shared with TRBD1. CDR3 length: 14 residues. V dropped 3 bases and J dropped 1; count of bases not matched to a gene: 1. The germline V gene encodes CDR1 KGHSH and CDR2 LQKENI. CDR3 protein: CASSPTGGSYEQYF. For the CDR3, the DNA is TGTGCCAGCTCACCGACAGGGGGTTCCTACGAGCAGTACTTC.

The V gene is TRBV2, the J gene TRBJ2-1; D is uncertain. Germline CDR1 SNHLY, CDR2 FYNNEI. V lost 1 base and J 0 bases, leaving 7 bases between the germline ends. The CDR3 has 15 residues. This CDR3 is CASSEERSSYNEQFF. CDR3 nucleotides: TGTGCCAGCAGTGAAGAGAGAAGCTCCTACAATGAGCAGTTCTTC.

The chain recombines TRBV5-1 with TRBJ1-2; maybe TRBD1 (5 bases). CDR3 size: 15 residues. CDR1 is SGHRS, CDR2 YFSETQ, per germline. V lost 4 bases and J 4 bases, leaving 17 bases between the germline ends. The DNA of the CDR3 is TGCGCCAGCAGCCTCGGCCCGGGGGTAGGCTATGGCTACACCTTC. Its protein product is CASSLGPGVGYGYTF.

V gene TRBV18 combines with J gene TRBJ1-2, with 9 bases fitting TRBD1. Per the germline V gene, CDR1 is KGHSH and CDR2 is LQKENI. The CDR3 covers 15 residues. Unmatched junction bases numbered 9, after V lost 3 bases and J lost 7 bases. CDR3 region: CASSPTQGAQGGYTF. Here the CDR3 DNA reads TGTGCCAGCTCACCCACACAGGGGGCGCAGGGTGGCTACACCTTC.

J is TRBJ1-3 and V is TRBV6-5, with no clear D. The CDR3 is 11 residues long. Trimming stripped 6 bases from V and 4 bases from J, with 4 bases between. Germline-derived CDR1 and CDR2 are MNHEY and SVGAGI. DNA of the CDR3: TGTGCCAGCAGCATCGGAAACACCATATATTTT. Protein product: CASSIGNTIYF.

The J gene is TRBJ1-2, the V gene TRBV11-2; D unclear. CDR1 is SGHAT, CDR2 FQNNGV, per germline. The CDR3 is 13 amino acids. With 1 base removed from V and 8 bases from J, the gap between germline ends came to 11 bases. The CDR3 bases are TGTGCCAGCAGCTTAGGGCCTCGTAAGGGCTACACCTTC. Translating it yields CASSLGPRKGYTF. The variable domain in full, completed from reference TRBV11-2 and TRBJ1-2, reads EAGVAQSPRYKIIEKRQSVAFWCNPISGHATLYWYQQILGQGPKLLIQFQNNGVVDDSQLPKDRFSAERLKGVDSTLKIQPAKLEDSAVYLCASSLGPRKGYTFGSGTRLTVV.

The chain combines TRBV7-2 with TRBJ1-4; D is ambiguous. Germline loops: CDR1 SGHTA, CDR2 FQGNSA. This CDR3 has 14 residues. The V gene lost 5 bases and the J gene lost 7 bases, with 14 bases spanning the gap. The CDR3: CASSALGRGEKLFF. The CDR3 nucleotides are TGTGCCAGCAGCGCACTAGGGCGAGGTGAAAAACTGTTTTTT.

The chain joins TRBV7-8 to TRBJ2-3; no clear D. The CDR3 runs to 16 residues. V gave up 5 bases and J gave up 4 bases, with 19 bases separating them. CDR1 and CDR2 (germline): SGHVS, FQNEAQ. The CDR3 coding sequence is TGTGCCAGCAGCACCCCCGACCCCGAATCGGCAGATACGCAGTATTTT. Residues: CASSTPDPESADTQYF.

The rearrangement links TRBV4-3 to TRBJ2-1; 9 bases match TRBD2. CDR1 is LGHNA, CDR2 YSLEER, per germline. The CDR3 loop spans 15 amino acids. Unmatched junction bases numbered 0, after V lost 0 bases and J lost 3 bases. The DNA for the CDR3 is TGCGCCAGCAGCCAAGAACTAGCGGGCTACAATGAGCAGTTCTTC. Protein product: CASSQELAGYNEQFF.

V and J are TRBV6-1 and TRBJ2-2; D is unclear. The CDR3 totals 14 residues. Trimming stripped 4 bases from V and 3 bases from J, with 9 bases between. Germline CDR1 and CDR2: MNHNS and SASEGT. The CDR3: CASSGHSHTGELFF. The CDR3 bases are TGTGCCAGCAGTGGACACAGCCACACCGGGGAGCTGTTTTTT.

The rearrangement links TRBV10-2 to TRBJ2-7, with 10 bases lining up with TRBD2. Germline assignment: CDR1 WSHSY and CDR2 SAAADI. With V trimmed by 6 bases and J by 6 bases, 8 bases remained unmatched. This CDR3 spans 14 amino acids. CDR3 loop: CASRSASGGTEQYF. The DNA of the CDR3 is TGCGCCAGCAGGTCGGCTAGCGGGGGCACCGAGCAGTACTTC.

Within the sample, this clone is medium-sized (0.01 to 0.1%). The chain has TRBV27 and TRBJ1-6, with D uncertain. V lost 2 bases and J 8 bases, leaving 16 bases between the germline ends. This CDR3 has 16 amino acids. Germline CDR1 reads MNHEY; CDR2 reads SMNVEV (reference sequence). CDR3 amino acids: CASSLLSAAAYSPLHF. The DNA for the CDR3 is TGTGCCAGCAGTTTACTTAGTGCGGCAGCGTATTCACCCCTCCACTTT.

The chain carries TRBV30 and TRBJ1-2, with D possibly matching TRBD1 (6 bases). Trimming took off 3 bases at V and 6 bases at J, with 14 bases between the two ends. The germline V gene encodes CDR1 GTSNPN and CDR2 SVGIG (reference sequence). CDR3 length: 13 amino acids. CDR3: CAWSPTGIHGYTF. CDR3 sequence (DNA): TGTGCCTGGAGCCCTACAGGGATCCATGGCTACACCTTC.

The chain has TRBV15 and TRBJ2-5; 11 nucleotides agree with TRBD2. The germline V gene encodes CDR1 LNHNV and CDR2 YYDKDF (reference sequence). This CDR3 comprises 16 residues. V lost 5 bases to trimming and J lost 1 base; unmatched junction nucleotides: 6. The CDR3 DNA reads TGTGCCACCAGCGGCGGGACTAGCGGCCGCCAAGAGACCCAGTACTTC. Its protein product is CATSGGTSGRQETQYF.

J is TRBJ1-1 and V is TRBV27; possible D gene TRBD1, 6 bases. V was cut by 5 bases and J by 5 bases, with 15 bases left in between. The CDR3 loop spans 14 amino acids. Germline CDR1 MNHEY, CDR2 SMNVEV (reference sequence). The CDR3 DNA reads as TGTGCCAGCAGTGGACAGACAAGGAGTACTGAAGCTTTCTTT. Translating gives CASSGQTRSTEAFF.

The rearrangement links TRBV19 to TRBJ1-5; D is undetermined. Germline CDR1 LNHDA, CDR2 SQIVND (reference sequence). V was pared by 5 bases and J by 3 bases, with 14 bases between. The CDR3 consists of 15 residues. The CDR3 spells CASSPLNLLNQPQHF. Written as DNA, the CDR3 is TGTGCCAGTAGTCCCCTTAATCTCCTCAATCAGCCCCAGCATTTT.